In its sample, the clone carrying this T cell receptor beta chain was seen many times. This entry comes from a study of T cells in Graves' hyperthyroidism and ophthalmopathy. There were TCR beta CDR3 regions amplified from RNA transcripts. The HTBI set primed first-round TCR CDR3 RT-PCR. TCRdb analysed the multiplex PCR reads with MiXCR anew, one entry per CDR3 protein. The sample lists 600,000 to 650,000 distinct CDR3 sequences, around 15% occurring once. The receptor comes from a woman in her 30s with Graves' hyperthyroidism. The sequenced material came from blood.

The DNA for the CDR3 is TGTGCCAGCAGCTCGCCATATAAGACTAGCGAACAGCCTTCCACAGATACGCAGTATTTT. Protein sequence: CASSSPYKTSEQPSTDTQYF. V usage is TRBV11-3 and J usage is TRBJ2-3; 8 bases fit TRBD2. Germline trimming cut 4 bases from V and 2 bases from J; bases unmatched to any gene: 20. Germline V CDR1 and CDR2: SGHNT, YENEEA. The CDR3 contains 20 residues. Supplemented by reference TRBV11-3 and TRBJ2-3, the full variable domain reads EAGVVQSPRYKIIEKKQPVAFWCNPISGHNTLYWYLQNLGQGPELLIRYENEEAVDDSQLPKDRFSAERLKGVDSTLKIQPAELGDSAVYLCASSSPYKTSEQPSTDTQYFGPGTRLTVL.